These T cell receptor beta chains were read from a single sample in a study of shared clonotypes between healthy human individuals. Using immunoSEQ multiplex PCR, the repertoire was profiled, and TCRdb retains in-frame clones only, with some absent. Counted here are 400,000 to 600,000 clones, about 96% occurring once; the ten biggest clones make up around 0.067%. Sequencing was performed on naive CD4+ T cells sorted from blood. The origin of the receptors is a young woman in good health. Both conserved end residues are part of each CDR3.

v_call: TRBV7-9; cdr3_length: 13; j_call: TRBJ2-5; cdr3_aa: CASSLVQVGTQYF
v_call: TRBV4-1; cdr3_length: 14; j_call: TRBJ2-7; cdr3_aa: CASSQPGQVGEQYF
v_call: TRBV5-1; cdr3_length: 12; j_call: TRBJ2-1; cdr3_aa: CASSEPGNEQFF
v_call: TRBV5-1; cdr3_length: 16; j_call: TRBJ2-2; cdr3_aa: CASSLGLAENTGELFF
v_call: TRBV11-2; cdr3_length: 14; j_call: TRBJ1-1; cdr3_aa: CASSEAGHLSEAFF
v_call: TRBV4-2; cdr3_length: 15; j_call: TRBJ2-5; cdr3_aa: CASSQVGRVQETQYF
v_call: TRBV28; cdr3_length: 20; j_call: TRBJ2-3; cdr3_aa: CASSLATSRLAGGITDTQYF
v_call: TRBV5-1; cdr3_length: 15; j_call: TRBJ2-5; cdr3_aa: CASSFTSVPQETQYF
v_call: TRBV28; cdr3_length: 12; j_call: TRBJ1-5; cdr3_aa: CASRPRVFPQHF
v_call: TRBV14; cdr3_length: 14; j_call: TRBJ2-2; cdr3_aa: CASSQRRLPGELFF
v_call: TRBV30; cdr3_length: 14; j_call: TRBJ2-3; cdr3_aa: CAWIAGGAGDTQYF
v_call: TRBV28; cdr3_length: 17; j_call: TRBJ2-7; cdr3_aa: CASSPGWGTAGSSEQYF
v_call: TRBV10-1; cdr3_length: 14; j_call: TRBJ2-7; cdr3_aa: CASSEGGGPYEQYF
v_call: TRBV23-1; cdr3_length: 12; j_call: TRBJ2-1; cdr3_aa: CATPRSRNEQFF
v_call: TRBV7-9; cdr3_length: 11; j_call: TRBJ1-2; cdr3_aa: CASSVGGGYTF
v_call: TRBV5-1; cdr3_length: 14; j_call: TRBJ2-2; cdr3_aa: CASSLVGQSTELFF
v_call: TRBV10-3; cdr3_length: 14; j_call: TRBJ1-1; cdr3_aa: CAISAAEEMPEAFF
v_call: TRBV27; cdr3_length: 12; j_call: TRBJ1-1; cdr3_aa: CASRTGGTEAFF
v_call: TRBV28; cdr3_length: 15; j_call: TRBJ1-5; cdr3_aa: CASFGTGGTYQPQHF
v_call: TRBV10-2; cdr3_length: 14; j_call: TRBJ1-5; cdr3_aa: CASSEAEKGGPQHF
v_call: TRBV25-1; cdr3_length: 13; j_call: TRBJ1-5; cdr3_aa: CARTQDSPSPQHF
v_call: TRBV15; cdr3_length: 14; j_call: TRBJ2-7; cdr3_aa: CATSRGTEPYEQYF
v_call: TRBV4-2; cdr3_length: 15; j_call: TRBJ1-1; cdr3_aa: CASSQVFGGRTEAFF
v_call: TRBV6-5; cdr3_length: 14; j_call: TRBJ1-1; cdr3_aa: CATRRVGLNTEAFF
v_call: TRBV4-1; cdr3_length: 15; j_call: TRBJ1-4; cdr3_aa: CASSQGQSLGEKLFF
v_call: TRBV5-1; cdr3_length: 17; j_call: TRBJ2-5; cdr3_aa: CASSQDLGLAGVETQYF
v_call: TRBV5-1; cdr3_length: 15; j_call: TRBJ2-5; cdr3_aa: CASSRRRDNKETQYF
v_call: TRBV2; cdr3_length: 12; j_call: TRBJ1-2; cdr3_aa: CASSDEDYGYTF
v_call: TRBV2; cdr3_length: 15; j_call: TRBJ1-5; cdr3_aa: CASSTNRNSNQPQHF
v_call: TRBV5-1; cdr3_length: 15; j_call: TRBJ1-1; cdr3_aa: CASNLLGQANTEAFF
v_call: TRBV28; cdr3_length: 13; j_call: -; cdr3_aa: CASSFSGNYEQYF
v_call: TRBV30; cdr3_length: 16; j_call: TRBJ2-5; cdr3_aa: CAWSDAGTGTHATQYF
v_call: TRBV6-1; cdr3_length: 16; j_call: TRBJ2-1; cdr3_aa: CASSDTTPSPYNEQFF
v_call: TRBV28; cdr3_length: 13; j_call: TRBJ1-2; cdr3_aa: CASIKGTGSGYTF
v_call: TRBV5-4; cdr3_length: 14; j_call: TRBJ2-7; cdr3_aa: CASSTELVAYEQYF
v_call: TRBV28; cdr3_length: 15; j_call: TRBJ2-7; cdr3_aa: CASGPRAVFSYEQYF
v_call: TRBV5-1; cdr3_length: 16; j_call: TRBJ2-5; cdr3_aa: CASSLAQQGARETQYF
v_call: TRBV6-1; cdr3_length: 11; j_call: TRBJ1-1; cdr3_aa: CASSDETEAFF
v_call: TRBV7-2; cdr3_length: 13; j_call: TRBJ2-3; cdr3_aa: CASRQTVGDTQYF
v_call: TRBV18; cdr3_length: 13; j_call: TRBJ1-1; cdr3_aa: CASSVTGSTEAFF